The present entry profiles one TCR beta chain with its context. Trimming left V 1 base short and J 5 bases short, with 14 bases between. The CDR3 sequence is 15 residues long. The germline V gene encodes CDR1 SGHAT and CDR2 FQNNGV. This entry is derived from a study of blood T cell repertoires in COVID-19. Study summary: Sites across the United States, Italy and Spain contributed samples from acute and convalescent COVID-19. PBMCs, B-cell-depleted T cells, or T cells provided the cDNA or gDNA that made up the material.

Original methodology: For nucleated cells, counts were estimated from reference gene primer amplification. Generated by immunoSEQ multiplex PCR, the TCRdb table keeps only in-frame clones and is missing some. V and J calls and clone size are those listed in that table; D and trimming were worked out from the DNA. The table shows approximately 90,000 clones, with 80% occurring only once. The sequenced material came from peripheral blood. This clonotype was sampled from an elderly woman with acute or convalescent COVID-19. The J gene is TRBJ2-5, the V gene TRBV11-2, with TRBD1 as a possible D gene (6 bases). The CDR3 spells CASSLGTQGWETQYF. The DNA for the CDR3 is TGTGCCAGCAGCTTAGGGACACAGGGATGGGAGACCCAGTACTTC. Looking up the rest from reference TRBV11-2 and TRBJ2-5 gives the full variable domain: EAGVAQSPRYKIIEKRQSVAFWCNPISGHATLYWYQQILGQGPKLLIQFQNNGVVDDSQLPKDRFSAERLKGVDSTLKIQPAKLEDSAVYLCASSLGTQGWETQYFGPGTRLLVL.